This TCR beta chain was profiled in a study of T cells in Graves' hyperthyroidism and ophthalmopathy. This clonotype was seen at least ten times. The antigen is unknown. The CDR3 totals 15 residues. V lost 2 bases, J lost 3 bases, and 13 bases lay in between. In germline, CDR1 is SEHNR, CDR2 FQNEAQ (reference sequence). There were TCR beta CDR3 regions amplified from RNA transcripts. First-round RT-PCR targeting the TCR CDR3 was performed with the HTBI primer set. TCRdb re-derived calls from the multiplex PCR reads in MiXCR, one entry per CDR3 protein. Among 500,000 to 750,000 distinct CDR3 sequences listed, under 60% were seen once. Whole-study findings and limits: Ophthalmopathy onset followed model prediction by a median about six months.

The genes are TRBV7-9 and TRBJ1-2, with D tentatively TRBD1 (5 bases). The sample comprised peripheral blood or thyroid tissue (not recorded which). The receptor was isolated from a woman aged 18-29 years with Graves' hyperthyroidism. The CDR3 sequence is CASSLSFQGDYGYTF. The CDR3 DNA follows: TGTGCCAGCAGCTTAAGCTTTCAGGGTGACTATGGCTACACCTTC.